The clone carrying this TCR beta chain is a singleton in its sample. As yet, its antigen is unknown. Unique molecular identifiers were built into the TCR beta cDNA libraries. TCRdb used MiXCR to reprocess the PCR reads, holding one entry per CDR3 protein. This table has hundreds of thousands of distinct CDR3 sequences, under 70% appearing once. CDR3 size: 15 residues. V was pared by 7 bases and J by 6 bases, with 19 bases between. This sample is part of a study of post-analysis software for immune sequencing data. Study-wide findings and caveats: Higher frequency in patients than in controls was seen for a handful of TRBV segments, with TRBV5-6, TRBV5-1 and TRBV20-1 among them. Multiple sclerosis was associated with a significant reduction in normalized Chao1 diversity relative to controls.

Sequencing input: blood. The chain recombines TRBV12-3 or TRBV12-4 with TRBJ2-1; D is ambiguous. The sequence was collected from a girl aged 5 to 17 with multiple sclerosis. This chain's CDR3 is CASTKSRGPLNEQFF. CDR3 nucleotide sequence: TGTGCCAGCACAAAGTCGAGAGGACCCCTCAATGAGCAGTTCTTC.